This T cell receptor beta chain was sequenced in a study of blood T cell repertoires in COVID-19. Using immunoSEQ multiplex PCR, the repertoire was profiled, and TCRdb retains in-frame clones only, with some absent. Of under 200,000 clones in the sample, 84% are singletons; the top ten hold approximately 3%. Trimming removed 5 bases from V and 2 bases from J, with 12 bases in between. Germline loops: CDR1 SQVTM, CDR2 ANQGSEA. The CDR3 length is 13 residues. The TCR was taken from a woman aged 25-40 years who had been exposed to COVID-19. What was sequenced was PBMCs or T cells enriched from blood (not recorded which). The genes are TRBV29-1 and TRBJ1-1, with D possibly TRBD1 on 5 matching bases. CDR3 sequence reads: CSVKQDGNTEAFF. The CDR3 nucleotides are TGCAGCGTTAAACAGGACGGTAACACTGAAGCTTTCTTT.